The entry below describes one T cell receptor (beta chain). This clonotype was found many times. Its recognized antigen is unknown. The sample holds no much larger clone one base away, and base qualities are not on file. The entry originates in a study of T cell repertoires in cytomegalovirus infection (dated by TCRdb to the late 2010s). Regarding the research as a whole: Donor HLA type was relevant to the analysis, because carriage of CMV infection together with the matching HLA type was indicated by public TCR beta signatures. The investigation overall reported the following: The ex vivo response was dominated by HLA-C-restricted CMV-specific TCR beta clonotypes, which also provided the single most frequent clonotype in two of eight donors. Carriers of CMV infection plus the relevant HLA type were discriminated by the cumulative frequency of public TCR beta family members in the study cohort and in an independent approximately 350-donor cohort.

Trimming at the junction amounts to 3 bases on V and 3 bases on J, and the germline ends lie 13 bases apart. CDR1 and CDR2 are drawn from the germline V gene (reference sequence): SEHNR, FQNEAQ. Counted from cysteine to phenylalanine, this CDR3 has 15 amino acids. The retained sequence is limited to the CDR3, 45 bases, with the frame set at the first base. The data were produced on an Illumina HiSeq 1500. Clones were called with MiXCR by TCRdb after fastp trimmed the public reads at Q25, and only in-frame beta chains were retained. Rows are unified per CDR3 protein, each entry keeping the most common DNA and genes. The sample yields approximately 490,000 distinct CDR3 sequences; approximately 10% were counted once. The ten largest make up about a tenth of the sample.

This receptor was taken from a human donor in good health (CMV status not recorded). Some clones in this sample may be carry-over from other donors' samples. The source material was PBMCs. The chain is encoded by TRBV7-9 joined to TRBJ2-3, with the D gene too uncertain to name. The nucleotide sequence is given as TGTGCCAGCAGCTTCCCCCGGGCTCGGACAGATACGCAGTATTTT. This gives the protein CASSFPRARTDTQYF.